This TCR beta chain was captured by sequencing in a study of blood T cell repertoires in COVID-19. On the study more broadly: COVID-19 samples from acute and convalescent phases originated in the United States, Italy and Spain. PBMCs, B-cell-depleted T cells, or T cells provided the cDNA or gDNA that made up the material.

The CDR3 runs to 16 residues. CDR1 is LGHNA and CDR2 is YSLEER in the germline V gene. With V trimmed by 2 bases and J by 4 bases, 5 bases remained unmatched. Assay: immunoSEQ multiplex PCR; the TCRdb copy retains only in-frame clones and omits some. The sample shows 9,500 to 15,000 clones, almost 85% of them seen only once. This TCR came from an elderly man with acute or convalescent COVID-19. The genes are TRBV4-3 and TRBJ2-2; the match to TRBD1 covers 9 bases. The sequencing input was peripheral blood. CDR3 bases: TGCGCCAGCAGCCAATCGGGGACAGGGATCACCGGGGAGCTGTTTTTT. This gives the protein CASSQSGTGITGELFF.